This T cell receptor (beta chain) was obtained from a study of cytomegalovirus exposure and HLA in healthy donors. V lost 6 bases to trimming and J lost 5 bases; unmatched junction nucleotides: 12. Per germline, CDR1 WNHNN and CDR2 SYGVQD (reference sequence). This CDR3 spans 17 amino acids. The PCR was carried out with 60 Vbeta primers and 13 Jbeta primers. Data came from immunoSEQ multiplex PCR; TCRdb stores just in-frame clones and leaves some out. The table lists around 140,000 clones, 70% to 80% of them singletons. The V gene is TRBV10-1, the J gene TRBJ2-2; TRBD2 matches at 10 bases. This receptor was taken from a woman aged 55-70 years in good health and CMV-seronegative. The specimen was PBMCs. The CDR3 DNA is TGCGCCAGCAGAACCTTAGCGGGAGGTTCGCGGACCGGGGAGCTGTTTTTT. It codes for CASRTLAGGSRTGELFF.